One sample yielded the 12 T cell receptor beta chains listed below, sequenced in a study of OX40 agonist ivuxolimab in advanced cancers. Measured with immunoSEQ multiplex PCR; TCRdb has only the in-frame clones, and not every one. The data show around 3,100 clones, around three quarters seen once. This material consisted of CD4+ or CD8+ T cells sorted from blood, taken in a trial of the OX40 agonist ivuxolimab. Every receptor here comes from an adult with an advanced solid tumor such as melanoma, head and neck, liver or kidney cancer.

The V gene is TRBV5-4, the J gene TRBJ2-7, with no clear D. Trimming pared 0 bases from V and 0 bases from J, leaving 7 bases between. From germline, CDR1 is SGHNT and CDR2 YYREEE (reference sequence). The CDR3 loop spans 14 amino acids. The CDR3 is CASSLELSSYEQYF. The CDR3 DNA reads TGTGCCAGCAGCTTGGAGCTTAGCTCCTACGAGCAGTACTTC.

CDR3 sequence: CASSLSRPPNEQFF. For the CDR3, the DNA is TGTGCCAGCAGTTTATCTCGCCCACCGAATGAGCAGTTCTTC. This chain links TRBV27 with TRBJ2-1; no clear D. CDR1 and CDR2 (germline): MNHEY, SMNVEV (reference sequence). The V and J ends lost 0 bases and 7 bases respectively, with 10 bases between them. This CDR3 has 14 residues.

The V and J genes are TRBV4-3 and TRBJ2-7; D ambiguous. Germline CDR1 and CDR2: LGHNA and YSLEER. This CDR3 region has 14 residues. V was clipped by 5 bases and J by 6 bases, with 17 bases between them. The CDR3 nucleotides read TGCGCCAGCAGCAGTAGCTTGGATAGTTTCGAGCAGTACTTC. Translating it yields CASSSSLDSFEQYF.

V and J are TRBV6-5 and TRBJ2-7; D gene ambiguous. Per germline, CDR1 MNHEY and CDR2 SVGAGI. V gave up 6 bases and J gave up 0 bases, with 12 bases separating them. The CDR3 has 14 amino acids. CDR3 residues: CASRSQESSYEQYF. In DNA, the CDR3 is TGTGCCAGCAGATCCCAGGAATCCTCCTACGAGCAGTACTTC.

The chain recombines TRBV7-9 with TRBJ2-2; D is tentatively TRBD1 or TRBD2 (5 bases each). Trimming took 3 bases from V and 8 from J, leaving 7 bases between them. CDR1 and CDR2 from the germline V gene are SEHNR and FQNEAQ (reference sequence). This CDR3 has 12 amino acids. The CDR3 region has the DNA TGTGCCAGCAGCTTTGGGACGGGGGAGCTGTTTTTT. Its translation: CASSFGTGELFF.

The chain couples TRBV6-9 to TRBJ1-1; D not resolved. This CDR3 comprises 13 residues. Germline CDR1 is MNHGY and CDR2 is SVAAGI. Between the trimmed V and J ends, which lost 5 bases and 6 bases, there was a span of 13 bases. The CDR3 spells CASSPPRVPEAFF. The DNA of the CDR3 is TGTGCCAGCAGTCCCCCCCGAGTACCTGAAGCTTTCTTT.

This chain's CDR3 is CASSVTDFYGYTF. The DNA of the CDR3 is TGTGCCAGCAGCGTTACAGATTTCTATGGCTACACCTTC. The chain recombines TRBV9 with TRBJ1-2; D unresolved. The CDR3 runs 13 residues. V lost 2 bases and J 4 bases, leaving 9 bases between the germline ends. CDR1 SGDLS and CDR2 YYNGEE come from the germline V gene.

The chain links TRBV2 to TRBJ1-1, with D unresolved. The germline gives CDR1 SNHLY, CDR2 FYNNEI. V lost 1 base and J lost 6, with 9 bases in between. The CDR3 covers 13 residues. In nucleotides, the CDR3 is TGTGCCAGCAGTGAAGGCCGGAGGGCTGAAGCTTTCTTT. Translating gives CASSEGRRAEAFF.

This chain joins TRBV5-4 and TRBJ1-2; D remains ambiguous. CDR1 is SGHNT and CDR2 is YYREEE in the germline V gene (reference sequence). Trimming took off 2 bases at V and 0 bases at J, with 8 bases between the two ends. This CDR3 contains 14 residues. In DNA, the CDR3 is TGTGCCAGCAGCTTAGGCGGATCTAACTATGGCTACACCTTC. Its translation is CASSLGGSNYGYTF.

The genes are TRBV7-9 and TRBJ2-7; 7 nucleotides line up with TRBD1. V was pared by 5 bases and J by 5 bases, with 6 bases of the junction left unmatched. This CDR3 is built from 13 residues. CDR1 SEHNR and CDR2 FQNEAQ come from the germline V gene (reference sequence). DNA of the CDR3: TGTGCCAGCAGCCCAGACAGGGCCGACGAGCAGTACTTC. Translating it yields CASSPDRADEQYF.

CDR3 sequence reads: CASSQESRGNTEAFF. The CDR3 DNA sequence: TGCGCCAGCAGCCAAGAAAGTAGGGGGAACACTGAAGCTTTCTTT. The chain uses TRBV4-3 and TRBJ1-1, with D possibly TRBD1 on 5 matching bases. V lost 0 bases to trimming and J lost 1 base, with 9 bases between them. Germline values: CDR1 LGHNA, CDR2 YSLEER. This CDR3 is 15 amino acids long.

The CDR3 nucleotides are TGTGCCAGCAGCTTAGTGATCAGGGAGGGGACCGGGGAGCTGTTTTTT. Its protein product is CASSLVIREGTGELFF. The chain has TRBV7-6 and TRBJ2-2, with 7 bases aligning to TRBD2. V gave up 1 base and J gave up 5 bases; unmatched junction bases: 7. There are 16 residues in the CDR3. Germline-derived CDR1 and CDR2 are SGHVS and FNYEAQ. The full variable domain, its missing parts supplied by reference TRBV7-6 and TRBJ2-2, is GAGVSQSPRYKVTKRGQDVALRCDPISGHVSLYWYRQALGQGPEFLTYFNYEAQQDKSGLPNDRFSAERPEGSISTLTIQRTEQRDSAMYRCASSLVIREGTGELFFGEGSRLTVL.